The entry below describes one T cell receptor beta chain. No antigen is known for it. CD4+ T cells that had been cultured provided DNA sequenced with the Oncomine TCR Beta short-read assay. TCRdb analysed the PCR reads with MiXCR anew, one entry per CDR3 protein. The data contain about 30,000 distinct CDR3 sequences, 62% of them seen just once; the ten biggest clones take up 17%. This sample stems from a study of vaccination and CD4 T cells after COVID-19. Study-level background: Typically, post-vaccine samples were obtained a median about 79 days after dose two, within a range of 14 to 241.

The germline gives CDR1 MGHRA, CDR2 YSYEKL. V lost 4 bases and J lost 3; bases outside the gene matches: 15. CDR3 length: 18 amino acids. Treatment meaning: approximately 9-day PBMC culture with coronavirus spike peptide pools or control peptides (ViraFEST assay). The source material was CD4+ T cells from blood, cultured in vitro, sampled after SARS-CoV-2 vaccination. This chain joins TRBV4-1 and TRBJ2-3; 8 bases are a match to TRBD2. The sequence was collected from a human donor who received a COVID-19 vaccine. The CDR3 region has the DNA TGCGCCAGCAGCCGCACGATCTCCGGGGGGGCAGGGACAGATACGCAGTATTTT. As protein: CASSRTISGGAGTDTQYF.